The 25 T cell receptor beta chains listed next were all sequenced from one sample in a study of cytomegalovirus exposure and HLA in healthy donors (TCRdb year 2017). The protocol used for the library was the immunoSEQ multiplex PCR assay. The multiplex PCR relied on a mix of 60 forward primers for TCR Vbeta segments and 13 reverse primers for TCR Jbeta segments. This is the immuneACCESS table as TCRdb keeps it, with only in-frame sequences that have V and J called. A part of the clones is gone; compared with another copy, unresolved V genes explain less than half, and the rest is unexplained. Within this sample are approximately 150,000 clones, with nearly 80% of them counted one time only. The leading ten clones occupy 1.5% to 2% of the sample. Sequences were obtained from PBMCs. The receptors stem from a woman aged 25 to 39 in good health and CMV-seronegative.

The count of this clone is one. The rearrangement uses TRBV5-1 and TRBJ2-1; the D gene is possibly TRBD1 (5 bases). The CDR3 length is 15 residues. Germline assignment: CDR1 SGHRS and CDR2 YFSETQ. V gave up 0 bases and J gave up 6 bases, with 13 bases separating them. The CDR3 region is CASSLVRVDRNEQFF. The CDR3 bases are TGCGCCAGCAGCTTGGTCAGGGTTGACCGCAATGAGCAGTTCTTC. Filled out from reference TRBV5-1 and TRBJ2-1, the complete variable domain reads KAGVTQTPRYLIKTRGQQVTLSCSPISGHRSVSWYQQTPGQGLQFLFEYFSETQRNKGNFPGRFSGRQFSNSRSEMNVSTLELGDSALYLCASSLVRVDRNEQFFGPGTRLTVL.

The CDR3 nucleotides are TGTGCCAGCAGCTTATATCCAGCGGGGGGACCGAACACCGGGGAGCTGTTTTTT. Its protein is CASSLYPAGGPNTGELFF. The rearrangement uses TRBV7-3 and TRBJ2-2; TRBD2 matches 9 bases. The germline CDR1 and CDR2 sequences are SGHTA and FQGTGA. This CDR3 contains 18 residues. The trim removed 2 bases at V and 0 bases at J, leaving 7 bases unmatched.

The genes are TRBV5-1 and TRBJ2-6, with D perhaps TRBD1 (7 bases). CDR1 and CDR2 (germline): SGHRS, YFSETQ. Trimming cost V 4 bases and J 3 bases, with 14 bases left between them. The CDR3 sequence is 16 residues long. In DNA form, the CDR3 reads TGCGCCAGCAGCCTGACAGGGACTGGTGGGGCCAACGTCCTGACTTTC. It yields the protein CASSLTGTGGANVLTF.

The chain uses TRBV6-5 and TRBJ1-5; TRBD1 might be the D (6 bases). V lost 6 bases, J lost 4 bases, and 16 bases lay in between. Germline V CDR1 and CDR2: MNHEY, SVGAGI. The CDR3 sequence is 15 residues long. The CDR3 loop is CASSRTVGQNQPQHF. The DNA for the CDR3 is TGTGCCAGCAGCCGGACAGTCGGCCAAAATCAGCCCCAGCATTTT.

The rearrangement joins TRBV7-6 to TRBJ2-5; D is uncertain. The V end was cut by 1 base, the J end by 5 bases, with 14 bases between. CDR3 length: 15 amino acids. Germline CDR1 and CDR2: SGHVS and FNYEAQ. CDR3 sequence (DNA): TGTGCCAGCAGCTTAGAACCGCCAGGTGGCGAGACCCAGTACTTC. Its translation: CASSLEPPGGETQYF. Using reference TRBV7-6 and TRBJ2-5 for the parts outside the CDR3, the full variable domain is GAGVSQSPRYKVTKRGQDVALRCDPISGHVSLYWYRQALGQGPEFLTYFNYEAQQDKSGLPNDRFSAERPEGSISTLTIQRTEQRDSAMYRCASSLEPPGGETQYFGPGTRLLVL.

The chain links TRBV11-2 to TRBJ2-3; the match to TRBD2 covers 7 bases. Per germline, CDR1 SGHAT and CDR2 FQNNGV. The CDR3 length is 15 residues. The V segment lost 1 base and the J segment 2 bases; nucleotides outside the gene matches: 3. CDR3 DNA sequence: TGTGCCAGCAGCTTAGGCGGGGGATACACAGATACGCAGTATTTT. Translation: CASSLGGGYTDTQYF.

The CDR3 DNA sequence: TGTGCCAGCAACTCCGGGACAGCCTATGGCTACACCTTC. Translation gives CASNSGTAYGYTF. The V and J genes are TRBV19 and TRBJ1-2; 7 positions match TRBD1. The CDR3 spans 13 residues. The J segment lost 4 bases and the V segment lost 9 bases, leaving 8 bases of the junction unmatched. Germline assignment: CDR1 LNHDA and CDR2 SQIVND (reference sequence).

This chain links TRBV4-3 with TRBJ2-7, with a tentative D call TRBD2 (6 bases). V gave up 2 bases and J gave up 6 bases, with 29 bases separating them. CDR3 length: 19 residues. Germline-derived CDR1 and CDR2 are LGHNA and YSLEER. DNA for the CDR3: TGCGCCAGCAGCCAAACTACTTTGACTCGGGACTTATCTCAGCGCGAGCAGTACTTC. Translated, it gives CASSQTTLTRDLSQREQYF.

This chain connects TRBV5-4 to TRBJ1-2; D perhaps matches TRBD1 (5 bases). Looked up from germline, CDR1 is SGHNT and CDR2 is YYREEE (reference sequence). The CDR3 loop spans 16 amino acids. Trimming cost V 4 bases and J 1 base, with 17 bases left between them. The CDR3 reads CASSIGHPADNYGYTF. As DNA, the CDR3 is TGTGCCAGCAGCATTGGACACCCCGCCGATAACTATGGCTACACCTTC.

V usage is TRBV7-2 and J usage is TRBJ2-1, with 10 bases identical to TRBD1. The germline V gene has CDR1 SGHTA and CDR2 FQGNSA. This CDR3 region has 15 residues. With V trimmed by 4 bases and J by 7 bases, 7 bases remained unmatched. CDR3 bases: TGTGCCAGCAGCTCCCCCGGGACAGGGGCAAATGAGCAGTTCTTC. Its translation is CASSSPGTGANEQFF.

The chain is built from TRBV7-2 and TRBJ2-7; D is uncertain. This CDR3 is built from 14 residues. V lost 2 bases and J lost 6, with 14 bases in between. The germline V gene encodes CDR1 SGHTA and CDR2 FQGNSA. The CDR3 reads CASSLFFLESEQYF. CDR3 in DNA: TGTGCCAGCAGCTTATTCTTCCTTGAGTCCGAGCAGTACTTC.

This clone has only a few counts. The sample holds other DNA sequences that translate to the same CDR3. V usage is TRBV7-8 and J usage is TRBJ1-2; D might be TRBD1 (5 bases). Deletions cut 5 bases from V and 4 bases from J, with 17 bases between. Germline V gene sequence: CDR1 SGHVS, CDR2 FQNEAQ. The CDR3 loop spans 15 amino acids. The CDR3 DNA sequence: TGTGCCAGCAGCCTCACGGGGGGAGGGACCTATGGCTACACCTTC. This sequence encodes CASSLTGGGTYGYTF.

Regarding this clone: At one end the junction does not follow the germline gene, possibly because of a read error. The V and J genes are TRBV6-1 and TRBJ1-2; a weak D match, TRBD1 (6 bases). This CDR3 spans 14 amino acids. The germline gives CDR1 MNHNS, CDR2 SASEGT. The CDR3 DNA follows: TGTGCCAGCAGGGATACAGGGTCTAAGTATGGCTACACCTTC. Its translation is CASRDTGSKYGYTF.

The J gene is TRBJ1-4, the V gene TRBV7-6, with D perhaps TRBD1 (6 bases). The CDR3 totals 15 residues. From germline, CDR1 is SGHVS and CDR2 FNYEAQ. V dropped 5 bases and J dropped 4 bases, with 14 bases sitting between them. In DNA form, the CDR3 reads TGTGCCAGCAGCCTGGAGGACAGCCTTAATGAAAAACTGTTTTTT. This translates into CASSLEDSLNEKLFF. Full variable domain (outside the CDR3, taken from reference TRBV7-6 and TRBJ1-4): GAGVSQSPRYKVTKRGQDVALRCDPISGHVSLYWYRQALGQGPEFLTYFNYEAQQDKSGLPNDRFSAERPEGSISTLTIQRTEQRDSAMYRCASSLEDSLNEKLFFGSGTQLSVL.

Only a few counts were recorded for this clone. This rearrangement joins TRBV4-2 to TRBJ2-1; the match to TRBD2 covers 11 bases. The CDR3 runs 19 residues. V gave up 0 bases and J gave up 7 bases; unmatched junction bases: 14. Germline-derived CDR1 and CDR2 are LGHNA and YNFKEQ. The CDR3 protein is CASSQEGGVAGGPRNEQFF. CDR3 bases: TGTGCCAGCAGCCAAGAAGGAGGCGTAGCGGGGGGGCCTAGAAATGAGCAGTTCTTC.

J is TRBJ1-6 and V is TRBV27, with a tentative D call TRBD1 (6 bases). The germline V and J ends were trimmed by 6 bases and 7 bases, with 25 bases remaining between them. The CDR3 is made up of 18 amino acids. The germline CDR1 and CDR2 sequences are MNHEY and SMNVEV (reference sequence). The CDR3 sequence is CASSRRGQIIFNNSPLHF. The CDR3 DNA is TGTGCCAGCAGCCGTCGCGGACAGATAATATTTAACAATTCACCCCTCCACTTT.

Note on this clone: The junction departs from germline at one end; a sequencing error may be responsible. The gene calls are TRBV4-1 and TRBJ2-7; D gene ambiguous. The CDR3 consists of 14 residues. Germline V CDR1 and CDR2: MGHRA, YSYEKL. The CDR3 protein is CASSQVQESYEQYF. The CDR3 DNA reads TGCGCCAGTAGCCAAGTTCAGGAAAGCTACGAGCAGTACTTC.

As regards this clone: The junction shows a germline mismatch at one end, possibly a read error. The chain recombines TRBV7-2 with TRBJ2-2; 8 positions agree with TRBD2. The CDR3 contains 17 residues. Germline CDR1 and CDR2: SGHTA and FQGNSA. The DNA for the CDR3 is TGTGCCAGCAGCTTAGTGGGCGGGGGGACTAACACCGGAGAGCTGTTTTTT. The encoded protein is CASSLVGGGTNTGELFF.

This clone was picked up a small number of times. CDR3 in DNA: TGTGCCAGCAGTGGAGGAAAGGGGTCGGGGGAGCTGTTTTTT. Amino acid sequence: CASSGGKGSGELFF. The gene calls are TRBV2 and TRBJ2-2, with D tentatively TRBD1 (5 bases). V was pared by 4 bases and J by 8 bases, with 14 bases between. Germline V gene sequence: CDR1 SNHLY, CDR2 FYNNEI. CDR3 length: 14 amino acids. Using reference TRBV2 and TRBJ2-2 for the parts outside the CDR3, the full variable domain is EPEVTQTPSHQVTQMGQEVILRCVPISNHLYFYWYRQILGQKVEFLVSFYNNEISEKSEIFDDQFSVERPDGSNFTLKIRSTKLEDSAMYFCASSGGKGSGELFFGEGSRLTVL.

The chain carries TRBV27 and TRBJ1-4; D might be TRBD1 (5 bases). Germline V gives CDR1 MNHEY, CDR2 SMNVEV (reference sequence). This CDR3 is 13 amino acids long. V shed 7 bases and J shed 5 bases, with 11 bases lying between them. The CDR3 reads CASTDSPNEKLFF. The CDR3 nucleotides read TGTGCCAGCACTGACAGCCCAAATGAAAAACTGTTTTTT.

The chain couples TRBV18 to TRBJ1-1; 10 nucleotides line up with TRBD1. With 8 bases clipped from V and 4 bases from J, the junction kept 13 bases outside the gene matches. CDR3 length equals 16 residues. Germline assignment: CDR1 KGHSH and CDR2 LQKENI. CDR3 sequence (DNA): TGTGCCAGCCACCGACCGGGACAGGGGCAGGGCACTGAAGCTTTCTTT. It specifies CASHRPGQGQGTEAFF. The full variable domain, rest sourced from reference TRBV18 and TRBJ1-1, is NAGVMQNPRHLVRRRGQEARLRCSPMKGHSHVYWYRQLPEEGLKFMVYLQKENIIDESGMPKERFSAEFPKEGPSILRIQQVVRGDSAAYFCASHRPGQGQGTEAFFGQGTRLTVV.

This clone was seen only a few times. This sequence joins TRBV29-1 and TRBJ2-3; 14 bases fit TRBD2. V trimming: 6 bases; J trimming: 8 bases; junction bases outside the gene matches: 16. The CDR3 totals 17 residues. From germline, CDR1 is SQVTM and CDR2 ANQGSEA. Here the CDR3 DNA reads TGCAGCGTCGATGGGACAGTGACTAGCGGGGGGGCCGGTACGCAGTATTTT. Protein sequence: CSVDGTVTSGGAGTQYF.

For this clone: This sample includes further DNA sequences coding for the same CDR3. This rearrangement joins TRBV6-5 to TRBJ1-5; 7 bases align to TRBD1. The germline CDR1 and CDR2 sequences are MNHEY and SVGAGI. The CDR3 spans 15 residues. The junction had 5 bases not matched to a gene; V was cut back by 0 bases and J by 6 bases. The DNA of the CDR3 is TGTGCCAGCAGTTACTCGAGGCAGGGGGGTCAGCCCCAGCATTTT. Translation gives CASSYSRQGGQPQHF.

The rearrangement uses TRBV30 and TRBJ1-6; TRBD1 agrees at 7 bases. Trimming at V came to 7 bases and at J to 6 bases, leaving 6 bases not matched to a gene. This CDR3 spans 13 amino acids. Germline loops: CDR1 GTSNPN, CDR2 SVGIG (reference sequence). CDR3 in DNA: TGTGCCTCTTACAGGGGCCCTAATTCACCCCTCCACTTT. This gives the protein CASYRGPNSPLHF.

V usage is TRBV19 and J usage is TRBJ2-3, with D unresolved. This CDR3 spans 14 amino acids. In germline, CDR1 is LNHDA, CDR2 SQIVND (reference sequence). Trimming took off 4 bases at V and 3 bases at J, with 11 bases between the two ends. The CDR3 loop reads CASSSGVATDTQYF. The CDR3 DNA follows: TGTGCCAGTAGTAGTGGAGTAGCAACAGATACGCAGTATTTT.